These 2 T cell receptor beta chains originate from one sample sequenced in a study of early stage breast cancer tumors. Sequencing used immunoSEQ multiplex PCR; TCRdb keeps in-frame clones, though not all of them. The sample lists some 29,000 clones, 70% to 90% seen once, with over 8.5% in the top ten. Sequenced material: blood. The receptors were gathered from a person aged 45 to 59 with breast cancer.

This clone was seen a handful of times. The chain has TRBV30 and TRBJ2-2; D not resolved. This CDR3 comprises 11 residues. The germline CDR1 and CDR2 sequences are GTSNPN and SVGIG (reference sequence). Trimming removed 2 bases from V and 7 bases from J, with 5 bases in between. The CDR3 bases are TGTGCCTGGAGTAGTGGCGGGGAGCTGTTTTTT. Protein: CAWSSGGELFF.

The rearrangement uses TRBV21-1 and TRBJ1-1; the D call in the table, TRBD1, was not verified against the DNA. TRBV21-1 is termed a pseudogene. The CDR3 contains 15 residues. CDR3 nucleotide sequence: TGTGCCAGCAGCCCTATAGGGGACAAGAACACTGAAGCTTTCTTT. This encodes CASSPIGDKNTEAFF.